Shown below are 29 T cell receptor beta chains from a single sample sequenced in a study of T cells in Graves' hyperthyroidism and ophthalmopathy. Amplified TCR beta CDR3 regions came from RNA transcripts. HTBI primers were employed in a first-round RT-PCR of the TCR CDR3. TCRdb used MiXCR to reprocess the multiplex PCR reads, holding one entry per CDR3 protein. The sample lists a few hundred thousand distinct CDR3 sequences; around a sixth were seen once. The sequenced sample was blood. The source is a woman in her late teens or twenties with Graves' hyperthyroidism that later progressed to Graves' ophthalmopathy.

Many counts were recorded for this clonotype. The chain employs TRBV4-3 and TRBJ1-1; TRBD1 matches 12 bases. This CDR3 is built from 18 residues. V lost 1 base, J lost 5 bases, and 11 bases stayed unmatched. The germline CDR1 and CDR2 sequences are LGHNA and YSLEER. For the CDR3, the DNA is TGCGCCAGCAGCCAAGGAGGGACAGGGGGCGGCGTGGGTACTGAAGCTTTCTTT. Protein product: CASSQGGTGGGVGTEAFF.

This clonotype has ten or more counts. CDR3 protein: CASSTGTPSGQPQHF. The CDR3 DNA reads TGTGCCAGCAGTACCGGGACTCCCTCGGGGCAGCCCCAGCATTTT. The rearrangement joins TRBV28 to TRBJ1-5; possibly TRBD1 for D (5 bases). CDR1 MDHEN and CDR2 SYDVKM come from the germline V gene. This CDR3 contains 15 residues. The ends were cut back, 5 bases at V and 7 bases at J, with 18 bases in the middle.

This clonotype has a handful of counts. The genes are TRBV4-2 and TRBJ2-1, with TRBD1 as a possible D gene (5 bases). The ends were cut back, 0 bases at V and 0 bases at J, with 6 bases in the middle. The germline gives CDR1 LGHNA, CDR2 YNFKEQ. The CDR3 loop spans 15 amino acids. CDR3 in DNA: TGTGCCAGCAGCCAAGACAGGGTCTCCTACAATGAGCAGTTCTTC. Protein sequence: CASSQDRVSYNEQFF.

This clonotype was seen a few times. J is TRBJ1-2 and V is TRBV20-1, with D possibly matching TRBD1 (5 bases). This CDR3 region has 16 residues. CDR1 and CDR2 from the germline V gene are DFQATT and SNEGSKA (reference sequence). The V end was cut by 0 bases, the J end by 3 bases, with 17 bases between. The CDR3 spells CSARDPLGQPDYGYTF. DNA of the CDR3: TGCAGTGCTAGAGATCCCCTGGGGCAGCCCGACTATGGCTACACCTTC.

This clonotype was seen ten or more times. One junction end disagrees with the germline gene, perhaps due to a read error. This chain links TRBV7-7 with TRBJ2-1; 11 bases are a match to TRBD2. Germline CDR1 is SSHAT and CDR2 is FNYEAQ (reference sequence). The CDR3 has 15 residues. CDR3 in amino acids: CASSIGTSGLNEQFF. CDR3 DNA sequence: TGTGCTAGCAGCATCGGGACTAGCGGACTCAATGAGCAGTTCTTC. Full variable domain (outside the CDR3, taken from reference TRBV7-7 and TRBJ2-1): GAGVSQSPRYKVTKRGQDVTLRCDPISSHATLYWYQQALGQGPEFLTYFNYEAQPDKSGLPSDRFSAERPEGSISTLTIQRTEQRDSAMYRCASSIGTSGLNEQFFGPGTRLTVL.

This clonotype has at least ten counts. The chain joins TRBV11-3 to TRBJ2-1; tentative D call: TRBD1 (5 bases). The CDR3 has 15 residues. CDR1 is SGHNT and CDR2 is YENEEA in the germline V gene. Trimming removed 5 bases at V and 1 base at J, with 12 bases between. Here the CDR3 reads CASSDSRVSYNEQFF. The CDR3 DNA sequence: TGTGCCAGCAGCGACTCCAGGGTGTCCTACAATGAGCAGTTCTTC.

This clonotype was counted at least ten times. The chain couples TRBV20-1 to TRBJ2-1; 13 bases are a match to TRBD2. This CDR3 comprises 19 residues. Germline lookup yields CDR1 DFQATT and CDR2 SNEGSKA (reference sequence). The trim removed 3 bases at V and 2 bases at J, leaving 13 bases unmatched. The CDR3 loop reads CSASPLGGLAGVPYNEQFF. As DNA, the CDR3 is TGCAGTGCTAGCCCACTGGGTGGACTAGCGGGAGTCCCCTACAATGAGCAGTTCTTC.

For the CDR3, the DNA is TGTGCCAGCAGTTTGACTAGCGGGAGCCCCAGCCTTCAAGAGACCCAGTACTTC. Residues: CASSLTSGSPSLQETQYF. V usage is TRBV5-5 and J usage is TRBJ2-5; 12 bases map to TRBD2. This CDR3 spans 18 amino acids. Germline V gene sequence: CDR1 SGHKS, CDR2 YYEKEE (reference sequence). V lost 5 bases and J lost 2; bases outside the gene matches: 13.

This clonotype was seen at least ten times. The chain carries TRBV29-1 and TRBJ1-1; D is possibly TRBD1 (5 bases). Germline V gene lookup returns CDR1 SQVTM and CDR2 ANQGSEA. CDR3 length: 17 residues. V lost 0 bases and J 0 bases, leaving 17 bases between the germline ends. CDR3 DNA: TGCAGCGTTGAAGATCTTTCAGGGCCGCTAATGAACACTGAAGCTTTCTTT. Its protein is CSVEDLSGPLMNTEAFF.

The sample holds many counts of this clonotype. This chain uses TRBV9 with TRBJ2-1; D remains ambiguous. The CDR3 extends over 15 amino acids. CDR1 is SGDLS and CDR2 is YYNGEE in the germline V gene. V lost 0 bases and J lost 0, with 7 bases in between. This chain's CDR3 is CASSVGGNSYNEQFF. As DNA, the CDR3 is TGTGCCAGCAGCGTAGGTGGAAACTCCTACAATGAGCAGTTCTTC.

As to this clonotype: This may arise from a read error, as a much more abundant clone is one base away. The genes are TRBV7-2 and TRBJ2-7; D gene ambiguous. Matching the DNA end better, TRBJ2-1 makes the J call doubtful. Germline V lookup: CDR1 SGHTA, CDR2 FQGNSA. This CDR3 has 14 amino acids. CDR3 amino acids: CASSLGGYSYEQFF. In nucleotides, the CDR3 is TGTGCCAGCAGCTTGGGCGGCTACTCCTACGAGCAGTTCTTC.

In this sample, this clonotype turned up many times. V and J are TRBV28 and TRBJ2-7; a weak D match, TRBD1 (6 bases). The CDR3 covers 12 residues. Germline V lookup: CDR1 MDHEN, CDR2 SYDVKM. The V and J ends lost 5 bases and 2 bases respectively, with 7 bases between them. CDR3: CASSRDTYEQYF. The CDR3 region has the DNA TGTGCCAGCAGTCGGGACACCTACGAGCAGTACTTC.

This clonotype came up many times. This chain connects TRBV20-1 to TRBJ2-7; the match to TRBD2 covers 7 bases. CDR1 is DFQATT and CDR2 is SNEGSKA in the germline V gene (reference sequence). The CDR3 contains 16 residues. J lost 3 bases, V lost 2 bases, and 13 bases had no gene match. The CDR3 reads CSARPPTSVRFYEQYF. CDR3 nucleotide sequence: TGCAGTGCTAGACCCCCAACTAGCGTTCGATTCTACGAGCAGTACTTC.

In this sample, this clonotype turned up a few times. V usage is TRBV3-1 and J usage is TRBJ1-1; tentatively, D is TRBD1 (5 bases). The CDR3 has 15 residues. The germline V gene has CDR1 LGHDT and CDR2 YNNKEL (reference sequence). V was shortened by 1 base and J by 0 bases, with 9 bases between the two germline ends. This chain's CDR3 is CASSQGDLLNTEAFF. The DNA of the CDR3 is TGTGCCAGCAGCCAAGGGGACCTTCTGAACACTGAAGCTTTCTTT.

This clonotype occurred once. This may stem from a read error, because a much larger clone lies one nucleotide away. The V call is TRBV28, the J call TRBJ2-3; 7 bases match TRBD1. The germline V gene has CDR1 MDHEN and CDR2 SYDVKM. This CDR3 comprises 15 residues. With 2 bases clipped from V and 8 bases from J, the junction kept 10 bases outside the gene matches. The CDR3 nucleotides are TGTGCCAGCAGTTTACAGGGGGTTAGCGCAGGTACGCAGTATTTT. Translating it yields CASSLQGVSAGTQYF.

As concerns this clonotype: A read error may explain this, as a much larger clone is one base away. The rearrangement uses TRBV28 and TRBJ1-4; D gene uncertain. The CDR3 sequence is 15 residues long. The germline V gene encodes CDR1 MDHEN and CDR2 SYDVKM. Trimming took off 5 bases at V and 4 bases at J, with 14 bases between the two ends. The CDR3 sequence is CASSESILLNEKLFF. The CDR3 nucleotides read TGTGCCAGCAGTGAGTCGATCCTGCTTAATGAAAAACTGTTTTTT.

There are many counts of this clonotype. The chain recombines TRBV7-2 with TRBJ2-3; 12 nucleotides line up with TRBD2. Germline CDR1 and CDR2: SGHTA and FQGNSA. The CDR3 has 19 amino acids. Trimming took 6 bases from V and 0 from J; bases not matched to a gene: 13. The CDR3 region has the DNA TGTGCCAGCAGTTTGAGGATGCTAGCGGGAGGGGCTAGCACAGATACGCAGTATTTT. Its protein product is CASSLRMLAGGASTDTQYF.

In the case of this clonotype: No conserved phenylalanine or tryptophan is present at the end of the CDR3, so a read error is the likely explanation. The chain carries TRBV6-5 and TRBJ2-7; TRBD2 agrees at 8 bases. This CDR3 is 14 amino acids long. The trim removed 2 bases at V and 2 bases at J, leaving 2 bases unmatched. Germline CDR1 reads MNHEY; CDR2 reads SVGAGI. This CDR3 reads CASSYGGRTYEQYY. CDR3 nucleotides: TGTGCCAGCAGTTACGGCGGGAGGACCTACGAGCAGTACTAC.

The chain joins TRBV27 to TRBJ2-7; no definite D call. Germline assignment: CDR1 MNHEY and CDR2 SMNVEV (reference sequence). The CDR3 has 15 residues. Trimming stripped 3 bases from V and 0 bases from J, with 12 bases between. The CDR3 protein is CASSLWGESSYEQYF. DNA for the CDR3: TGTGCCAGCAGTTTGTGGGGTGAGAGCTCCTACGAGCAGTACTTC.

Ten or more counts support this clonotype. The V and J genes are TRBV12-3 or TRBV12-4 and TRBJ1-2; D call uncertain. CDR3 length: 13 residues. V lost 10 bases and J 4 bases, leaving 16 bases between the germline ends. CDR3 coding DNA: TGTGCCATAAAAAAGGAGGGCTTCTATGGCTACACCTTC. This gives the protein CAIKKEGFYGYTF.

This clonotype has more than one count but fewer than ten. This chain connects TRBV29-1 to TRBJ2-5, with D uncertain. The CDR3 has 13 amino acids. The ends were cut back, 5 bases at V and 2 bases at J, with 12 bases in the middle. Germline V gene lookup returns CDR1 SQVTM and CDR2 ANQGSEA. The chain's CDR3 is CSVILWIQETQYF. DNA for the CDR3: TGCAGCGTTATCTTATGGATTCAAGAGACCCAGTACTTC.

The chain joins TRBV27 to TRBJ2-1; 7 bases fit TRBD2. Germline V lookup: CDR1 MNHEY, CDR2 SMNVEV (reference sequence). This CDR3 region has 14 residues. J lost 6 bases, V lost 9 bases, and 11 bases had no gene match. The CDR3 protein is CASRRAGEFNEQFF. The DNA for the CDR3 is TGTGCCAGTAGACGGGCGGGAGAATTCAATGAGCAGTTCTTC.

This clonotype was seen at least ten times. The rearrangement joins TRBV2 to TRBJ2-1, with 13 bases fitting TRBD2. The length of the CDR3 is 14 residues. V lost 10 bases, J lost 8 bases, and 8 bases stayed unmatched. Germline CDR1 reads SNHLY; CDR2 reads FYNNEI. CDR3 sequence: CANRGLAGSDEQFF. The CDR3 DNA reads as TGTGCCAACCGGGGACTAGCGGGATCGGATGAGCAGTTCTTC.

V usage is TRBV20-1 and J usage is TRBJ2-7; 9 bases are shared with TRBD1. The V gene end was trimmed by 3 bases and the J gene end by 4 bases; junction bases not matched to a gene: 1. The CDR3 sequence is 12 residues long. Per germline, CDR1 DFQATT and CDR2 SNEGSKA (reference sequence). The CDR3 loop is CSASGQGYEQYF. CDR3 in DNA: TGCAGTGCTAGCGGACAGGGGTACGAGCAGTACTTC.

This clonotype was picked up many times. V usage is TRBV7-7 and J usage is TRBJ2-5; the match to TRBD1 covers 7 bases. This CDR3 region has 15 residues. Germline values: CDR1 SSHAT, CDR2 FNYEAQ (reference sequence). For the CDR3, the DNA is TGTGCTATCGCGATTTACAGGGACAGAGAAGAGACCCAGTACTTC. It codes for CAIAIYRDREETQYF. Complete variable domain (other parts from reference TRBV7-7 and TRBJ2-5): GAGVSQSPRYKVTKRGQDVTLRCDPISSHATLYWYQQALGQGPEFLTYFNYEAQPDKSGLPSDRFSAERPEGSISTLTIQRTEQRDSAMYRCAIAIYRDREETQYFGPGTRLLVL.

V usage is TRBV6-5 and J usage is TRBJ2-7, with D perhaps TRBD1 (6 bases). V was cut by 0 bases and J by 1 base, with 10 bases left in between. This CDR3 is 15 amino acids long. The germline CDR1 and CDR2 sequences are MNHEY and SVGAGI. Written as DNA, the CDR3 is TGTGCCAGCAGTTACTCGACAGGCCGGTCCTACGAGCAGTACTTC. Translated, it gives CASSYSTGRSYEQYF.

Concerning this clonotype: This could be a read error, since a much larger clone is one nucleotide away. Given the absence of the conserved phenylalanine or tryptophan at the CDR3 end, a read error is likely. This chain joins TRBV20-1 and TRBJ2-4; 14 nucleotides match TRBD2. This CDR3 comprises 15 residues. V was clipped by 6 bases and J by 5 bases; unmatched bases: 6. The V gene's germline CDR1 is DFQATT and CDR2 SNEGSKA (reference sequence). Here the CDR3 DNA reads TGCAGTGCCAAGGGACTAGCGGGGGCCCAAAACATTCAGTACTTA. It codes for CSAKGLAGAQNIQYL.

This clonotype was picked up many times. The chain couples TRBV28 to TRBJ2-4; 9 positions match TRBD1. Unmatched junction bases numbered 4, after V lost 2 bases and J lost 5 bases. Germline V gives CDR1 MDHEN, CDR2 SYDVKM. The length of the CDR3 is 15 residues. This CDR3 is CASSLGGQGENIQYF. The CDR3, as DNA: TGTGCCAGCAGTTTAGGGGGACAGGGTGAAAACATTCAGTACTTC.

This clonotype was observed a handful of times. J is TRBJ2-3 and V is TRBV10-1; the match to TRBD2 covers 12 bases. The V and J ends lost 10 bases and 4 bases, in that order; junction bases with no gene match: 9. The CDR3 contains 15 residues. Germline V lookup: CDR1 WNHNN, CDR2 SYGVQD (reference sequence). Here the CDR3 reads CANQLAGGFADTQYF. CDR3 DNA: TGCGCCAACCAACTAGCGGGAGGATTCGCAGATACGCAGTATTTT.